The next 26 T cell receptor beta chains were all read from a single sample in a study of blood T cell repertoires in COVID-19. Assay used: immunoSEQ multiplex PCR; TCRdb lists only in-frame clones, some missing. The table lists some 40,000 clones, approximately 86% of them singletons. The specimen was peripheral blood. These receptors were collected from a man aged 35 to 55 with active COVID-19.

The V gene is TRBV4-1, the J gene TRBJ2-5; D is unclear. The germline gives CDR1 MGHRA, CDR2 YSYEKL. The CDR3 contains 12 residues. Trimming left V 2 bases short and J 7 bases short, with 8 bases between. CDR3 in DNA: TGCGCCAGCAGCCAACCCGCAGGGACCCAGTACTTC. As protein: CASSQPAGTQYF.

The CDR3 reads CASSTLMNTEAFF. The CDR3 DNA follows: TGTGCCAGCAGTACGCTAATGAACACTGAAGCTTTCTTT. The chain is built from TRBV6-5 and TRBJ1-1; D uncertain. The CDR3 sequence is 13 residues long. The germline V gene encodes CDR1 MNHEY and CDR2 SVGAGI. Trimming took 5 bases from V and 0 from J, leaving 7 bases between them.

The rearrangement uses TRBV19 and TRBJ2-2; D is unclear. This CDR3 region has 14 residues. CDR1 LNHDA and CDR2 SQIVND come from the germline V gene (reference sequence). Deletions cut 6 bases from V and 3 bases from J, with 11 bases between. The CDR3 DNA is TGTGCCAGTAGCACAGACACCTACACCGGGGAGCTGTTTTTT. Translation: CASSTDTYTGELFF.

This sequence joins TRBV6-5 and TRBJ1-4; tentatively, D is TRBD1 (6 bases). CDR1 is MNHEY and CDR2 is SVGAGI in the germline V gene. Trimming removed 8 bases from V and 8 bases from J, with 15 bases in between. The CDR3 has 13 residues. The CDR3 loop is CASRDTWGEKLFF. The CDR3, as DNA: TGTGCCAGCCGGGACACCTGGGGGGAAAAACTGTTTTTT.

The chain combines TRBV12-3 or TRBV12-4 with TRBJ2-7, with D perhaps TRBD1 (5 bases). The CDR3 has 13 amino acids. Deletions cut 1 base from V and 6 bases from J, with 10 bases between. This chain's CDR3 is CASSLGQPLEQYF. In nucleotides, the CDR3 is TGTGCCAGCAGTTTAGGACAGCCCCTCGAGCAGTACTTC.

V usage is TRBV9 and J usage is TRBJ1-5; D is possibly TRBD1 (6 bases). Trimming took 0 bases from V and 5 from J, leaving 9 bases between them. The CDR3 contains 14 residues. Germline loops: CDR1 SGDLS, CDR2 YYNGEE. The CDR3 DNA reads as TGTGCCAGCAGCGTAGGACAGGCTGATCAGCCCCAGCATTTT. Its protein is CASSVGQADQPQHF.

The V gene is TRBV6-6, the J gene TRBJ2-4; TRBD1 matches at 9 bases. The length of the CDR3 is 16 residues. V lost 4 bases and J lost 5; bases outside the gene matches: 9. Per the germline V gene, CDR1 is MNHNY and CDR2 is SVGAGI (reference sequence). In nucleotides, the CDR3 is TGTGCCAGCAGTTGGGGGGACAGGGCTGGGGAAAACATTCAGTACTTC. It encodes CASSWGDRAGENIQYF.

The V gene is TRBV19, the J gene TRBJ1-6; 8 bases map to TRBD1. V lost 8 bases to trimming and J lost 7 bases; unmatched junction nucleotides: 10. CDR1 and CDR2 from the germline V gene are LNHDA and SQIVND (reference sequence). The CDR3 sequence is 15 residues long. CDR3 nucleotide sequence: TGTGCCAGTTCTCGGACAGGGCTGTGGAATTCACCCCTCCACTTT. Its translation is CASSRTGLWNSPLHF.

This clone was counted between two and nine times. The chain is built from TRBV5-1 and TRBJ1-6; D not resolved. V lost 0 bases, J lost 10 bases, and 17 bases lay in between. The CDR3 totals 16 residues. Germline V gives CDR1 SGHRS, CDR2 YFSETQ. CDR3 nucleotides: TGCGCCAGCAGCTTGGCCGGATCGAATTCGGGATCACCCCTCCACTTT. Its protein product is CASSLAGSNSGSPLHF.

V is TRBV6-5 and J is TRBJ2-5; TRBD2 matches at 7 bases. Germline V CDR1 and CDR2: MNHEY, SVGAGI. V was clipped by 6 bases and J by 5 bases; unmatched bases: 6. The CDR3 has 13 amino acids. CDR3 region: CASSQGLMETQYF. CDR3 nucleotide sequence: TGTGCCAGCAGCCAGGGACTAATGGAGACCCAGTACTTC.

The gene calls are TRBV28 and TRBJ2-7; D is unresolved. With 4 bases removed from V and 3 bases from J, the gap between germline ends came to 7 bases. The CDR3 is 12 amino acids. Germline V gene sequence: CDR1 MDHEN, CDR2 SYDVKM. As DNA, the CDR3 is TGTGCCAGCAGTTCGGGTTTCTACGAGCAGTACTTC. Its translation: CASSSGFYEQYF.

The chain recombines TRBV2 with TRBJ1-2, with 11 bases matching TRBD1. Germline V gene data show CDR1 as SNHLY and CDR2 as FYNNEI. The CDR3 has 15 residues. Trimming at V came to 8 bases and at J to 2 bases, leaving 7 bases not matched to a gene. CDR3 residues: CASFGQGAGNYGYTF. The CDR3 DNA sequence: TGTGCCAGCTTTGGACAGGGGGCAGGGAACTATGGCTACACCTTC.

This clone occurred once. The chain employs TRBV18 and TRBJ2-5; perhaps TRBD2 as D (6 bases). With 3 bases removed from V and 4 bases from J, the gap between germline ends came to 18 bases. The CDR3 consists of 16 residues. In germline, CDR1 is KGHSH, CDR2 LQKENI. CDR3 residues: CASSPSPLLARETQYF. Here the CDR3 DNA reads TGTGCCAGCTCACCTTCCCCGTTACTAGCTAGAGAGACCCAGTACTTC.

The chain couples TRBV7-3 to TRBJ2-2; TRBD2 matches 7 bases. Germline CDR1 is SGHTA and CDR2 is FQGTGA. CDR3 length: 19 amino acids. With 0 bases clipped from V and 6 bases from J, the junction kept 16 bases outside the gene matches. CDR3 loop: CASSLTGLAVNGGSGELFF. CDR3 bases: TGTGCCAGCAGCTTAACTGGGCTAGCGGTAAATGGTGGATCCGGGGAGCTGTTTTTT.

V and J are TRBV29-1 and TRBJ1-1; D perhaps matches TRBD1 (6 bases). Trimming cost V 3 bases and J 0 bases, with 23 bases left between them. The CDR3 consists of 18 residues. The V gene's germline CDR1 is SQVTM and CDR2 ANQGSEA. The CDR3 loop reads CSVEGQGRATYMNTEAFF. DNA of the CDR3: TGCAGCGTTGAGGGGCAGGGGCGGGCCACCTATATGAACACTGAAGCTTTCTTT.

This chain joins TRBV28 and TRBJ1-1; a weak D match, TRBD1 (6 bases). Per the germline V gene, CDR1 is MDHEN and CDR2 is SYDVKM. Trimming took 9 bases from V and 3 from J, leaving 14 bases between them. The CDR3 sequence is 13 residues long. CDR3 region: CASLGTLDTEAFF. The CDR3 DNA follows: TGTGCCAGTCTTGGGACATTGGACACTGAAGCTTTCTTT.

The rearrangement joins TRBV5-1 to TRBJ2-7; possible D gene TRBD2, 5 bases. Germline loops: CDR1 SGHRS, CDR2 YFSETQ. The length of the CDR3 is 15 residues. V dropped 5 bases and J dropped 2 bases, with 17 bases sitting between them. CDR3 DNA: TGCGCCAGCAGGTCCAAAAGCGGCACAGCCTACGAGCAGTACTTC. Residues: CASRSKSGTAYEQYF.

The chain uses TRBV5-8 and TRBJ2-7; D may be TRBD2 (6 bases). The V gene's germline CDR1 is SGHTS and CDR2 YDEGEE. The CDR3 covers 14 residues. V was pared by 0 bases and J by 6 bases, with 13 bases between. CDR3 amino acids: CASSLGLGYPEQYF. CDR3 DNA: TGTGCCAGCAGCTTGGGACTAGGGTACCCCGAGCAGTACTTC.

The chain is built from TRBV21-1 and TRBJ2-7; the D segment call TRBD2 is taken from the table without a DNA check. TRBV21-1 is classified as a pseudogene. The CDR3 is 12 residues long. CDR3 amino acids: CASSKGNREQYF. The CDR3 nucleotides read TGTGCCAGCAGCAAAGGAAACCGGGAGCAGTACTTC.

This sequence joins TRBV27 and TRBJ2-7; 7 nucleotides align to TRBD2. CDR3 length equals 13 residues. CDR1 and CDR2 (germline): MNHEY, SMNVEV (reference sequence). The ends lost 2 bases at V and 6 bases at J; junction bases unmatched: 4. The CDR3 protein is CASSLMSGGEQYF. For the CDR3, the DNA is TGTGCCAGCAGTTTAATGTCGGGGGGCGAGCAGTACTTC.

The rearrangement uses TRBV18 and TRBJ2-3; a weak D match, TRBD2 (6 bases). Germline CDR1 is KGHSH and CDR2 is LQKENI. Trimming pared 1 base from V and 1 base from J, leaving 12 bases between. The CDR3 totals 16 residues. The CDR3 protein is CASSPQEGGGTDTQYF. The CDR3 DNA follows: TGTGCCAGCTCACCACAGGAGGGAGGCGGCACAGATACGCAGTATTTT.

The CDR3 sequence is CASSQDRGNEQYF. CDR3 bases: TGTGCCAGCAGCCAAGACCGGGGGAACGAGCAGTACTTC. The chain employs TRBV3-1 (or the pseudogene TRBV3-2) and TRBJ2-7; the D gene is possibly TRBD2 (6 bases). This CDR3 spans 13 amino acids. Trimming cost V 0 bases and J 5 bases, with 8 bases left between them. CDR1 is LGHDT and CDR2 is YNNKEL in the germline V gene (reference sequence).

This sequence joins TRBV24-1 and TRBJ2-1; 10 nucleotides match TRBD2. V shed 5 bases and J 6 bases; nucleotides not matched to a gene: 9. CDR1 and CDR2 from the germline V gene are KGHDR and SFDVKD. This CDR3 has 16 amino acids. The CDR3 region is CATSGNLAGVSNEQFF. For the CDR3, the DNA is TGTGCCACCAGTGGAAACCTAGCGGGAGTCAGCAATGAGCAGTTCTTC.

This sequence joins TRBV5-1 and TRBJ2-2; 16 bases are shared with TRBD2. The junction had 4 bases not matched to a gene; V was cut back by 5 bases and J by 3 bases. Germline loops: CDR1 SGHRS, CDR2 YFSETQ. This CDR3 spans 17 amino acids. The CDR3 spells CASRGLAGGPDTGELFF. The CDR3 DNA reads TGCGCCAGCAGGGGACTAGCGGGAGGGCCTGACACCGGGGAGCTGTTTTTT.

The chain combines TRBV19 with TRBJ1-5; TRBD1 agrees at 11 bases. V lost 3 bases and J lost 4; bases outside the gene matches: 8. This CDR3 has 17 amino acids. CDR1 LNHDA and CDR2 SQIVND come from the germline V gene (reference sequence). CDR3: CASSIIGGTGGNQPQHF. In DNA form, the CDR3 reads TGTGCCAGTAGTATTATTGGAGGGACAGGGGGAAATCAGCCCCAGCATTTT.

This sequence joins TRBV7-6 and TRBJ2-7; TRBD1 is a possible D gene (6 bases). This CDR3 comprises 13 residues. Germline lookup yields CDR1 SGHVS and CDR2 FNYEAQ. V was cut by 1 base and J by 3 bases, with 7 bases left in between. The CDR3 DNA sequence: TGTGCCAGCAGCTTAGGCAGGGGCTACGAGCAGTACTTC. Translation: CASSLGRGYEQYF.